The 9 T cell receptor beta chains in this list originate from one sample, sequenced in a study of metastatic and nonmetastatic thyroid tumors. TCRdb re-analyzed the PCR reads using MiXCR. Of 8,000 to 10,000 clones in the sample, roughly 15% are singletons; the top ten hold more than 5.5%. Ahead of thyroid surgery, no patient had received treatment of any kind. Input material: blood. The receptors were gathered from a female donor with papillary thyroid cancer or a benign thyroid nodule (not recorded which). Some clones in this sample may be carry-over from other donors' samples.

This clone was counted many times. The rearrangement links TRBV20-1 to TRBJ1-2; no clear D. CDR3 size: 12 residues. The germline V and J ends were trimmed by 5 bases and 4 bases, with 11 bases remaining between them. The germline V gene encodes CDR1 DFQATT and CDR2 SNEGSKA (reference sequence). In nucleotides, the CDR3 is TGCAGTGCTTACGACCGGGGCTATGGCTACACCTTC. This translates into CSAYDRGYGYTF.

This clone was detected many times. The same CDR3 is also encoded by other DNA sequences in this sample. This chain uses TRBV7-2 with TRBJ2-7, with D possibly matching TRBD2 (7 bases). V dropped 0 bases and J dropped 2 bases, with 17 bases sitting between them. The CDR3 covers 17 residues. CDR1 SGHTA and CDR2 FQGNSA come from the germline V gene. DNA for the CDR3: TGTGCCAGCAGCTTAGCTTGGGTGAAGGGGGGGCCCTACGAGCAGTACTTC. It encodes CASSLAWVKGGPYEQYF.

The sample holds many counts of this clone. Written as DNA, the CDR3 is TGTGCCAGCAGCCCCCATCCGGATACGCAGTATTTT. As protein: CASSPHPDTQYF. This chain joins TRBV3-1 and TRBJ2-3, with D hard to call. This CDR3 has 12 residues. V shed 4 bases and J shed 6 bases, with 8 bases lying between them. Germline-derived CDR1 and CDR2 are LGHDT and YNNKEL (reference sequence).

The chain is built from TRBV5-1 and TRBJ2-7; D unclear. The CDR3 sequence is 16 residues long. Trimming cost V 2 bases and J 2 bases, with 17 bases left between them. Looked up from germline, CDR1 is SGHRS and CDR2 is YFSETQ. CDR3 coding DNA: TGCGCCAGCAGCTTACCCACCGTGGGCGGTACCTACGAGCAGTACTTC. Encoded protein: CASSLPTVGGTYEQYF.

This clone was observed many times. The rearrangement links TRBV6-1 to TRBJ2-4; no reliable D call. V was shortened by 9 bases and J by 1 base, with 10 bases between the two germline ends. CDR3 length: 13 amino acids. Germline V gives CDR1 MNHNS, CDR2 SASEGT. In DNA, the CDR3 is TGTGCCAGTTACTCGCTCGCCAAAAACATTCAGTACTTC. Translated, it gives CASYSLAKNIQYF.

In its sample, this clone was seen many times. The chain has TRBV7-2 and TRBJ1-5; weak D call: TRBD1 (5 bases). The V end was cut by 4 bases, the J end by 6 bases, with 10 bases between. The CDR3 contains 13 residues. Germline V gene sequence: CDR1 SGHTA, CDR2 FQGNSA. This CDR3 reads CASSSYDSQPQHF. The CDR3 DNA is TGTGCCAGCAGCTCGTACGACAGTCAGCCCCAGCATTTT. Full variable domain (remainder filled in from reference TRBV7-2 and TRBJ1-5): GAGVSQSPSNKVTEKGKDVELRCDPISGHTALYWYRQSLGQGLEFLIYFQGNSAPDKSGLPSDRFSAERTGGSVSTLTIQRTQQEDSAVYLCASSSYDSQPQHFGDGTRLSIL.

This clone showed up many times. The sample carries other DNA sequences with the same CDR3. The J gene is TRBJ2-5, the V gene TRBV3-1; D unresolved. With 1 base removed from V and 10 bases from J, the gap between germline ends came to 7 bases. This CDR3 comprises 11 residues. The germline V gene has CDR1 LGHDT and CDR2 YNNKEL (reference sequence). The CDR3 is CASSQGYDQYF. The CDR3 DNA reads as TGTGCCAGCAGCCAAGGTTATGACCAGTACTTC.

The chain is built from TRBV5-5 and TRBJ2-7; the match to TRBD1 covers 8 bases. Trimming cost V 4 bases and J 3 bases; bases outside gene matches: 9. Germline loops: CDR1 SGHKS, CDR2 YYEKEE (reference sequence). This CDR3 has 15 amino acids. For the CDR3, the DNA is TGTGCCAGCAGCGCCTTCGACAGGGGTGACTACGAGCAGTACTTC. It yields the protein CASSAFDRGDYEQYF.

This clone was picked up a small number of times. V and J are TRBV6-1 and TRBJ2-1; 11 bases match TRBD2. This CDR3 is 15 amino acids long. CDR1 is MNHNS and CDR2 is SASEGT in the germline V gene. V shed 0 bases, J shed 6 bases, and the junction held 1 base outside the gene matches. The CDR3 reads CASSEASGGANEQFF. CDR3 sequence (DNA): TGTGCCAGCAGTGAAGCTAGCGGGGGGGCCAATGAGCAGTTCTTC.